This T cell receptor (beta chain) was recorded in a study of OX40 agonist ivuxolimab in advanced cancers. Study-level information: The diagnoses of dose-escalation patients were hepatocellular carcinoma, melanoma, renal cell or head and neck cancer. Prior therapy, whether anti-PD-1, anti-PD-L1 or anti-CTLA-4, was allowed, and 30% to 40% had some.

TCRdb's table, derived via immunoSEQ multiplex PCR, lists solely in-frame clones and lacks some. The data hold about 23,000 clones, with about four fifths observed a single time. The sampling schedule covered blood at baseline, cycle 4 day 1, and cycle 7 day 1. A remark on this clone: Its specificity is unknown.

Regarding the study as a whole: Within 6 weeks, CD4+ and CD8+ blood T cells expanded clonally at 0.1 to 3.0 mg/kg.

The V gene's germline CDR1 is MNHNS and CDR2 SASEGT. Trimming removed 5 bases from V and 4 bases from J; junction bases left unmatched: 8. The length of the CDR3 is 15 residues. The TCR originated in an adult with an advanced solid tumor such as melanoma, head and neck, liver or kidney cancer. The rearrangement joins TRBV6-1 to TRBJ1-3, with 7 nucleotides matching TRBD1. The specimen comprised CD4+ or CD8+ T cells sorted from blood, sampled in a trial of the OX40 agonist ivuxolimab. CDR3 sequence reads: CASSLDRIIGNTIYF. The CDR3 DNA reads TGTGCCAGCAGTTTGGACAGGATAATCGGAAACACCATATATTTT.